This T cell receptor beta chain was sequenced in a study of preoperative IRX-2 immunotherapy in early breast cancer. As for treatment: preoperative locoregional IRX-2 cytokine immunotherapy. Preoperative locoregional IRX-2 cytokine immunotherapy was tested in the phase Ib source study. The table came from immunoSEQ multiplex PCR; TCRdb's copy has only in-frame clones and leaves some out. The sample consists of fewer than 70,000 clones, roughly 95% of them appearing once. The CDR3 has 16 amino acids. The V gene's germline CDR1 is LNHDA and CDR2 SQIVND (reference sequence). Trimming pared 3 bases from V and 5 bases from J, leaving 16 bases between.

Sample collection occurred from a patient treated with IRX-2 immunotherapy. The rearrangement uses TRBV19 and TRBJ1-4; no clear D gene. The TCR sequence derives from a human donor with breast cancer. DNA of the CDR3: TGTGCCAGTAGTATCTCTTTTTCGGCCCCGAATGAAAAACTGTTTTTT. Its translation: CASSISFSAPNEKLFF.